This T cell receptor (beta chain) was sequenced during a study of blood T cell repertoires in COVID-19. This CDR3 has 14 residues. CDR1 is SGHRS and CDR2 is YFSETQ in the germline V gene. Trimming took 4 bases from V and 0 from J, leaving 10 bases between them. The repertoire was sequenced with immunoSEQ multiplex PCR; TCRdb's copy has only in-frame clones and lacks some. The sample carries 150,000 to 200,000 clones, 65% to 90% recorded once. The genes are TRBV5-1 and TRBJ2-5; D is ambiguous. The sequencing input was peripheral blood. The sequence came from a man aged 60 to 75 with acute or convalescent COVID-19. For the CDR3, the DNA is TGCGCCAGCAGCCTAAGCGCGTACCAAGAGACCCAGTACTTC. This translates into CASSLSAYQETQYF.